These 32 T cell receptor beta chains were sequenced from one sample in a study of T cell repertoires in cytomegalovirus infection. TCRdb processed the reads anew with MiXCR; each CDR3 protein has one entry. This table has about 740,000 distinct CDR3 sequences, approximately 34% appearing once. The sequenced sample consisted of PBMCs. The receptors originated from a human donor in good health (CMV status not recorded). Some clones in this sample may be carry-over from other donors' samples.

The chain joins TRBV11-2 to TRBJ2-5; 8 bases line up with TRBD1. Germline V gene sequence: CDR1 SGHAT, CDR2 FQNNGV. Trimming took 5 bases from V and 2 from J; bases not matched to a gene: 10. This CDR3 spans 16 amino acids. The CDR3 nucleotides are TGTGCCAGCAGCCCCGCCGGACAGGGTTCGCAAGAGACCCAGTACTTC. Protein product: CASSPAGQGSQETQYF.

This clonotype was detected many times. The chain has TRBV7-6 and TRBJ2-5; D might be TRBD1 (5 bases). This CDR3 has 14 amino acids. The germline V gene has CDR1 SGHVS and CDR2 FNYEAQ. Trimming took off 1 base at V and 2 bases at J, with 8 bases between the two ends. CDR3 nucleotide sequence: TGTGCCAGCAGCTTAGACAGGCAGCAAGAGACCCAGTACTTC. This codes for CASSLDRQQETQYF.

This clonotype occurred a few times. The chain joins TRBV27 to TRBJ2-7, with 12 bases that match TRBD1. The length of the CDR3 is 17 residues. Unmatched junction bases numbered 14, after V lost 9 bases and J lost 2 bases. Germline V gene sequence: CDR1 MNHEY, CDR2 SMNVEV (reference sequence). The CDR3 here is CASTPGQGAKGPYEQYF. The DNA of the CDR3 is TGTGCCAGTACCCCGGGACAGGGGGCCAAGGGTCCCTACGAGCAGTACTTC.

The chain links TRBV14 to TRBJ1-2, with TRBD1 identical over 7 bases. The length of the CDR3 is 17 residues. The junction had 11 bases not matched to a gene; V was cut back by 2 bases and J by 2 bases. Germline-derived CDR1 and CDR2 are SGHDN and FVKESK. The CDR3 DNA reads TGTGCCAGCAGCCAAAACCGGGGTCGGGACAGCAACTATGGCTACACCTTC. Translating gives CASSQNRGRDSNYGYTF.

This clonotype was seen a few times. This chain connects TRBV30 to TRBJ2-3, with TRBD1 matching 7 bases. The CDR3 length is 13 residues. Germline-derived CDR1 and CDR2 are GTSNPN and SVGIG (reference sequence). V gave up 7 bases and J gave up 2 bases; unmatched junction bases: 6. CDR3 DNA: TGTGCCTACCAACAGGGGTCCACAGATACGCAGTATTTT. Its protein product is CAYQQGSTDTQYF.

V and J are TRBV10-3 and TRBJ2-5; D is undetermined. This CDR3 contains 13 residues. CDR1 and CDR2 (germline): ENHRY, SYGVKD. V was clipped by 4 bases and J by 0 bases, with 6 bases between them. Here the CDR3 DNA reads TGTGCCATCAGTGGGCAGGACCAAGAGACCCAGTACTTC. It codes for CAISGQDQETQYF.

The CDR3 loop reads CASRAGQINEKLFF. In nucleotides, the CDR3 is TGTGCCAGCCGAGCGGGACAGATAAATGAAAAACTGTTTTTT. V usage is TRBV7-9 and J usage is TRBJ1-4, with 7 nucleotides matching TRBD1. Germline-derived CDR1 and CDR2 are SEHNR and FQNEAQ (reference sequence). J was trimmed by 5 bases and V by 8 bases; bases with no gene match: 8. This CDR3 has 14 amino acids.

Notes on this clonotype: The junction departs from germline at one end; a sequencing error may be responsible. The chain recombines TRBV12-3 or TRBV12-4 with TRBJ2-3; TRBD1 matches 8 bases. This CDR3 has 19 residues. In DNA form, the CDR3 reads TGTGCCAGCAGGTCCGGAATAGGGGACAGGCATTCTAGCACAGCTACGCAGTATTTT. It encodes CASRSGIGDRHSSTATQYF.

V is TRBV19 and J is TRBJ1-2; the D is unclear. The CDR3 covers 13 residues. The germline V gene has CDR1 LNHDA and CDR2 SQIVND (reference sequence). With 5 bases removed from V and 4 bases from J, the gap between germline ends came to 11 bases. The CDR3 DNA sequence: TGTGCCAGTAGTCCCTCAGGAGTCTATGGCTACACCTTC. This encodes CASSPSGVYGYTF.

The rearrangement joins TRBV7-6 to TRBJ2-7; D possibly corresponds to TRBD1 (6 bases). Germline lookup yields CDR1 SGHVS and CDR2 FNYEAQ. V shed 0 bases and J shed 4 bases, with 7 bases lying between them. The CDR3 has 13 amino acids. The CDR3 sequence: CASSLADRYEQYF. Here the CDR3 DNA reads TGTGCCAGCAGCTTAGCAGACAGGTACGAGCAGTACTTC.

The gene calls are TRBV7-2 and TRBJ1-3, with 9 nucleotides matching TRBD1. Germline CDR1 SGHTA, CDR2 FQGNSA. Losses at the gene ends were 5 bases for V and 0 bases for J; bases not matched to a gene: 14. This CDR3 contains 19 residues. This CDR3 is CASSPQDRGGPLSGNTIYF. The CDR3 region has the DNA TGTGCCAGCAGCCCCCAAGACAGGGGGGGTCCTCTCTCTGGAAACACCATATATTTT.

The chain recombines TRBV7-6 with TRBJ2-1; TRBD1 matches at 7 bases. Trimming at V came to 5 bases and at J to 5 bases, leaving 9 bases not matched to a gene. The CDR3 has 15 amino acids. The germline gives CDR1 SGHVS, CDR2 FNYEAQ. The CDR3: CASSGTGATNNEQFF. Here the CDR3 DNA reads TGTGCCAGCAGCGGAACAGGGGCCACAAACAATGAGCAGTTCTTC.

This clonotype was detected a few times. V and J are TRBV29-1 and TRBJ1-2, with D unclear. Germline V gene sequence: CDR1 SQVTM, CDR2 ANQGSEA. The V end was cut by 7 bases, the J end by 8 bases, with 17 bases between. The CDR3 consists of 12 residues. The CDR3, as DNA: TGCAGCGCCCTTCGGGGAGAACGGGGCTACACCTTC. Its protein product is CSALRGERGYTF.

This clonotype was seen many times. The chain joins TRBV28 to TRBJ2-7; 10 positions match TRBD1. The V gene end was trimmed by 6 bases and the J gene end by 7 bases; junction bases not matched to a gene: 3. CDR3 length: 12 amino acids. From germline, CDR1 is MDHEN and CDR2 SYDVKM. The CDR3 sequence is CASRTGGGEQYF. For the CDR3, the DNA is TGTGCCAGCAGGACAGGGGGCGGAGAGCAGTACTTC.

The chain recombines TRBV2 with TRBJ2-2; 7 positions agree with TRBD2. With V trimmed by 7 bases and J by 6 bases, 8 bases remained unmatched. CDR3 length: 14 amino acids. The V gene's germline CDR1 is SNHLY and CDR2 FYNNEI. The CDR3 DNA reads TGTGCCAGCAACATGCGGGAGTCGTCCGGGGAGCTGTTTTTT. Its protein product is CASNMRESSGELFF.

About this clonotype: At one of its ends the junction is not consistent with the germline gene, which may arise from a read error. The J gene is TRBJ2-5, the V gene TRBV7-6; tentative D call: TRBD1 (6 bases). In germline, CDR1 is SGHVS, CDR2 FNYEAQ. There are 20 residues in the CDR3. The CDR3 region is CASSFGLQGTQSLLGETQYF. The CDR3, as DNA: TGTGCTAGCAGCTTTGGGCTTCAGGGGACCCAGTCTTTGTTAGGAGAGACCCAGTACTTC.

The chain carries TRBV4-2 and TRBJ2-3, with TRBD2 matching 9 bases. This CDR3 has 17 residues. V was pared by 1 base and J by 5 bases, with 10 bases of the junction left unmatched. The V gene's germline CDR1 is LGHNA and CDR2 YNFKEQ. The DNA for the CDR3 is TGTGCCAGCAGCCAAGTTTCGCTAGCGGGATCGGGAGATACGCAGTATTTT. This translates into CASSQVSLAGSGDTQYF.

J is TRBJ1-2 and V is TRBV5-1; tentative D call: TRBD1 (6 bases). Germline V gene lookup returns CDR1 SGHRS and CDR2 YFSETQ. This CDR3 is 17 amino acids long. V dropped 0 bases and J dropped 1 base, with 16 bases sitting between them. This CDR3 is CASSLAGSSGHNYGYTF. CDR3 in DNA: TGCGCCAGCAGCTTGGCCGGGAGCTCGGGACATAACTATGGCTACACCTTC.

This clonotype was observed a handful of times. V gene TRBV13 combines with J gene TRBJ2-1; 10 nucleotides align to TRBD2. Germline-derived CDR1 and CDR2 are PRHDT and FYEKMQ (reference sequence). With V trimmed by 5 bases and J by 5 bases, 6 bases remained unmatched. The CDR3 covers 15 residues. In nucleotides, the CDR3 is TGTGCCAGCAGCCCAGGAGGACTAGCGGACAATGAGCAGTTCTTC. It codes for CASSPGGLADNEQFF.

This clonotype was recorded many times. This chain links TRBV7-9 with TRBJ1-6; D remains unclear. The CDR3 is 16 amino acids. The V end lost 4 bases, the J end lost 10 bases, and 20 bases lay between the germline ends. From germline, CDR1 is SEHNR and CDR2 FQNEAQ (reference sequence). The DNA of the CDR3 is TGTGCCAGCAGCTCGACGAGAAGGGCCCCCGGATCACCCCTCCACTTT. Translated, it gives CASSSTRRAPGSPLHF. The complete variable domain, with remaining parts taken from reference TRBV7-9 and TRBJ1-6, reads DTGVSQNPRHKITKRGQNVTFRCDPISEHNRLYWYRQTLGQGPEFLTYFQNEAQLEKSRLLSDRFSAERPKGSFSTLEIQRTEQGDSAMYLCASSSTRRAPGSPLHFGNGTRLTVT.

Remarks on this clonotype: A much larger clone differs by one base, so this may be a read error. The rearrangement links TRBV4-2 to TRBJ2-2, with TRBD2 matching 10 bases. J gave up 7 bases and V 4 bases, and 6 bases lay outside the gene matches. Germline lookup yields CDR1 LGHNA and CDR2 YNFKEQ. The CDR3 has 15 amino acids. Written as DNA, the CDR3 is TGTGCCAGCAGCCGGGCTAGCGGGAGTTTCGGGGAGCTGTTTTTT. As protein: CASSRASGSFGELFF.

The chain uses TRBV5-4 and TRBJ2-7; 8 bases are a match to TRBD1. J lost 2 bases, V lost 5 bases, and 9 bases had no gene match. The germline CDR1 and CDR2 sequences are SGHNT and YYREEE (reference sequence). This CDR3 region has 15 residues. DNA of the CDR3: TGTGCCAGCAGTCGCCGGGACAGGCGGACCTACGAGCAGTACTTC. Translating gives CASSRRDRRTYEQYF.

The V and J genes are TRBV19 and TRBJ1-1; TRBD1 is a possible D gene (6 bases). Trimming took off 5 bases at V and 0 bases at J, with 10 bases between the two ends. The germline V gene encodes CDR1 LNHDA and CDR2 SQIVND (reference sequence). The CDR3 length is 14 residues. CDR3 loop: CASSWGGLNTEAFF. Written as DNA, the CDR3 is TGTGCCAGTAGTTGGGGGGGCCTGAACACTGAAGCTTTCTTT.

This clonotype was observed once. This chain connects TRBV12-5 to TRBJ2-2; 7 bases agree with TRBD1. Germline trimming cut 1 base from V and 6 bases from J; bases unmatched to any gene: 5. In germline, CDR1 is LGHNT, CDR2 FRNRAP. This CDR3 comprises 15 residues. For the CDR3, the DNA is TGTGCTAGTGGTTTGGGACAGGGAAGGTCCGGGGAGCTGTTTTTT. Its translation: CASGLGQGRSGELFF.

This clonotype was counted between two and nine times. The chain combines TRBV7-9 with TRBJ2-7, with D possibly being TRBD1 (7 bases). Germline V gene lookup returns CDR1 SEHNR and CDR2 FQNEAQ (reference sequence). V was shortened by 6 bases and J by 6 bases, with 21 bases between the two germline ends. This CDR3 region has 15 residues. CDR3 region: CASRPPGGQLGEQYF. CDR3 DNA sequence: TGTGCCAGCAGACCCCCCGGGGGACAGTTGGGCGAGCAGTACTTC.

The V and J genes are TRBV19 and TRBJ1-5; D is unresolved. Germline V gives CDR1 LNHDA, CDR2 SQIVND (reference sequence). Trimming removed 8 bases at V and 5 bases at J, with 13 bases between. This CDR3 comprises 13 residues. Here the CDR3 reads CASQRIGDQPQHF. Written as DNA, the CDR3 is TGTGCCAGTCAAAGGATCGGGGATCAGCCCCAGCATTTT.

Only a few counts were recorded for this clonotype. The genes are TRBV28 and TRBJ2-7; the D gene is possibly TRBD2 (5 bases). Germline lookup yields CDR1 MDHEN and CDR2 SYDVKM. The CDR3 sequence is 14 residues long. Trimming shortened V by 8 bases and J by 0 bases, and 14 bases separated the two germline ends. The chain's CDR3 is CASGLDITSYEQYF. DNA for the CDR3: TGTGCCAGCGGACTCGACATAACCTCCTACGAGCAGTACTTC.

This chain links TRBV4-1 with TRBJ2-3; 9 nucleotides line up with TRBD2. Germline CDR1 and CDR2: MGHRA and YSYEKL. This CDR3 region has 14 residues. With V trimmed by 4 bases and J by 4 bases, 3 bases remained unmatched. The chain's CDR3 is CASSLSGRSDTQYF. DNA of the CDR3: TGCGCCAGCAGCCTTAGCGGGAGATCAGATACGCAGTATTTT.

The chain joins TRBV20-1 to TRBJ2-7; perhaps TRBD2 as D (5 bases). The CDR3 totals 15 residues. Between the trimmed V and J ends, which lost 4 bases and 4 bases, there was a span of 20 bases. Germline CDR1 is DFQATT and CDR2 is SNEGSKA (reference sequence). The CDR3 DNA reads TGCAGTGCTACGTCGTATGAGGGAGCACCGTACGAGCAGTACTTC. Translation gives CSATSYEGAPYEQYF.

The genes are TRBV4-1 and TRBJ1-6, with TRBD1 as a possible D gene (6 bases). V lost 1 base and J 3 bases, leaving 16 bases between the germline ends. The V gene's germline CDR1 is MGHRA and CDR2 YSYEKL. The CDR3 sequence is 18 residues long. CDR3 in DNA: TGCGCCAGCAGCCAAGTATCGGGGGCAGCGAACTATAATTCACCCCTCCACTTT. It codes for CASSQVSGAANYNSPLHF.

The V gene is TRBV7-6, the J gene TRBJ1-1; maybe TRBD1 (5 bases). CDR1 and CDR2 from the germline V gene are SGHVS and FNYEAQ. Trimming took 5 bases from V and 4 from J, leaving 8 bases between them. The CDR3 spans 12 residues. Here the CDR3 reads CASSMDTTEAFF. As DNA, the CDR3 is TGTGCCAGCAGCATGGACACCACTGAAGCTTTCTTT.

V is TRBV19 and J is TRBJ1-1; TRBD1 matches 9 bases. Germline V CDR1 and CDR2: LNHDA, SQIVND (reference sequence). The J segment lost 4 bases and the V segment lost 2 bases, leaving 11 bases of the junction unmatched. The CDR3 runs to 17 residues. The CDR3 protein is CASSIRGDRVFGTEAFF. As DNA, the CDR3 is TGTGCCAGTAGTATACGGGGGGACAGGGTATTTGGCACTGAAGCTTTCTTT.